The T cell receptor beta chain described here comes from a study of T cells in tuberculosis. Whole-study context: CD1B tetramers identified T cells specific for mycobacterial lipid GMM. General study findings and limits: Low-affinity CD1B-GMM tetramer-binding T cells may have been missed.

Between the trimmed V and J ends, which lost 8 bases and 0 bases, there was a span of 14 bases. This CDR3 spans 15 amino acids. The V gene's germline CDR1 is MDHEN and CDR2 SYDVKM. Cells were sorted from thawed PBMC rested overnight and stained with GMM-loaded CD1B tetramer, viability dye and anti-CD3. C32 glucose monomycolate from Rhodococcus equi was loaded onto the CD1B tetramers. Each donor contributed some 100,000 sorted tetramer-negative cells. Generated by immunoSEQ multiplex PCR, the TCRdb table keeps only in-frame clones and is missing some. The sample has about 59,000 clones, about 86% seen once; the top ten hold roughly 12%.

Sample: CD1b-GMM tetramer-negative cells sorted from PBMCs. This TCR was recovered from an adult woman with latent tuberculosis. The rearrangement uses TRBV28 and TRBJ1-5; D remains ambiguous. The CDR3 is CASVSGEGSNQPQHF. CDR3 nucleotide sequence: TGTGCCAGCGTCAGCGGGGAGGGTAGCAATCAGCCCCAGCATTTT.